One sample yielded the 8 T cell receptor beta chains listed below, sequenced in a study of blood T cell repertoires in COVID-19 (dated by TCRdb to about 2020). The library was generated by the immunoSEQ multiplex PCR assay. The table was pulled from immuneACCESS by TCRdb, which kept in-frame rearrangements only. Such tables lose some clones; where checked, under half of the loss comes from unresolved V genes, and the rest has no known cause. The sample table contains 120,000 or so clones; only one count was recorded for 65% to 85% of them. The ten largest clonotypes hold around 1.9% of the sample. The sequenced sample consisted of peripheral blood. Receptors were obtained from a man between 65 and 85 years old with acute or convalescent COVID-19.

The V gene is TRBV3-1 (or the pseudogene TRBV3-2), the J gene TRBJ2-3, with 10 positions matching TRBD2. The J segment lost 5 bases and the V segment lost 0 bases, leaving 5 bases of the junction unmatched. Germline V gene lookup returns CDR1 LGHDT and CDR2 YNNKEL (reference sequence). CDR3 size: 16 residues. Here the CDR3 DNA reads TGTGCCAGCAGCCAAGATCCTTCTAGCGGGGGAGATACGCAGTATTTT. Protein product: CASSQDPSSGGDTQYF.

The gene calls are TRBV18 and TRBJ2-5; weak D call: TRBD1 (6 bases). V was pared by 4 bases and J by 4 bases, with 19 bases between. Per germline, CDR1 KGHSH and CDR2 LQKENI. The CDR3 loop spans 16 amino acids. The DNA of the CDR3 is TGTGCCAGCTCACAACGGACTGGGGGCTCCCGAGAGACCCAGTACTTC. Protein sequence: CASSQRTGGSRETQYF. Full variable domain (remainder filled in from reference TRBV18 and TRBJ2-5): NAGVMQNPRHLVRRRGQEARLRCSPMKGHSHVYWYRQLPEEGLKFMVYLQKENIIDESGMPKERFSAEFPKEGPSILRIQQVVRGDSAAYFCASSQRTGGSRETQYFGPGTRLLVL.

This clone was picked up one time. V is TRBV29-1 and J is TRBJ1-1; the match to TRBD1 covers 9 bases. V shed 4 bases and J 0 bases; nucleotides not matched to a gene: 0. This CDR3 contains 13 residues. Germline values: CDR1 SQVTM, CDR2 ANQGSEA. The CDR3 spells CSVGQGVNTEAFF. CDR3 DNA sequence: TGCAGCGTTGGACAGGGGGTGAACACTGAAGCTTTCTTT.

The V and J genes are TRBV7-2 and TRBJ2-2; possible D gene TRBD1, 6 bases. Germline values: CDR1 SGHTA, CDR2 FQGNSA. The CDR3 runs to 12 residues. V was pared by 6 bases and J by 9 bases, with 11 bases between. The CDR3 here is CASSPGARELFF. CDR3 DNA sequence: TGTGCCAGCAGTCCAGGGGCCAGGGAGCTGTTTTTT.

The chain joins TRBV27 to TRBJ2-3, with 13 positions matching TRBD2. The CDR3 runs 17 residues. V shed 3 bases and J 2 bases; nucleotides not matched to a gene: 5. The germline gives CDR1 MNHEY, CDR2 SMNVEV (reference sequence). As DNA, the CDR3 is TGTGCCAGCAGTTTCTACGGACTAGCGGGGGACACAGATACGCAGTATTTT. It specifies CASSFYGLAGDTDTQYF.

J is TRBJ2-7 and V is TRBV27; D ambiguous. The CDR3 spans 15 residues. CDR1 and CDR2 from the germline V gene are MNHEY and SMNVEV (reference sequence). V was pared by 0 bases and J by 2 bases, with 11 bases between. Here the CDR3 DNA reads TGTGCCAGCAGTTTATCGAAGAGTACCCCCTACGAGCAGTACTTC. Amino acids: CASSLSKSTPYEQYF.

This chain links TRBV5-1 with TRBJ1-1; D is unresolved. The V end was cut by 1 base, the J end by 0 bases, with 10 bases between. From germline, CDR1 is SGHRS and CDR2 YFSETQ. This CDR3 contains 15 residues. The CDR3 sequence is CASSLRASMNTEAFF. For the CDR3, the DNA is TGCGCCAGCAGCTTGAGAGCTTCCATGAACACTGAAGCTTTCTTT.

The gene calls are TRBV24-1 and TRBJ2-1; D is possibly TRBD2 (6 bases). Germline V gene lookup returns CDR1 KGHDR and CDR2 SFDVKD. Trimming cost V 5 bases and J 2 bases, with 9 bases left between them. This CDR3 contains 14 residues. CDR3 amino acids: CATSVTGAYNEQFF. CDR3 DNA sequence: TGTGCCACCAGTGTAACGGGGGCCTACAATGAGCAGTTCTTC.